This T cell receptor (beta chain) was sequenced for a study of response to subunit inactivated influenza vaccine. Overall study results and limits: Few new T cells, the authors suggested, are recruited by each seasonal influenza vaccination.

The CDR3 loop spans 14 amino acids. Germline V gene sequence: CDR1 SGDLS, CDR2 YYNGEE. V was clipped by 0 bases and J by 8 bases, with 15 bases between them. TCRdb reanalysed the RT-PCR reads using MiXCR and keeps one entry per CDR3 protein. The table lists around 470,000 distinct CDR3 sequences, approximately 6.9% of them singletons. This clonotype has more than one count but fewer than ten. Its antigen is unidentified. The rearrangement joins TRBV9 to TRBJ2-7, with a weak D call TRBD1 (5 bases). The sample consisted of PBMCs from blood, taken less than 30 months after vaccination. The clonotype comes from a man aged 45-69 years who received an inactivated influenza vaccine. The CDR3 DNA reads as TGTGCCAGCAGCGTAGAGGCCAGGGCCATCCAGCAGTACTTC. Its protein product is CASSVEARAIQQYF.